A selection of T cell receptor beta chains follows, all from one sample in a study of siplizumab effects on memory and regulatory T cells. TCRdb keeps only in-frame clones here, not all; method: immunoSEQ multiplex PCR. The sample shows about 120,000 clones, 80% to 95% of them seen only once. The sequencing sample was made of non-Treg CD4+ T cells sorted from blood. The receptors stem from a human donor in good health. CDR3s include the opening cysteine and the closing phenylalanine or tryptophan. A D gene is named only where the DNA matches it firmly. Clone size is stated in some rows and not others, as once, few, many or a class when expanded.

V,size,length,D,J,CDR3,DNA
TRBV4-3,.,14,.,TRBJ1-6,CASSVDSRNSPLHF,TGCGCCAGCAGCGTGGACAGCCGCAATTCACCCCTCCACTTT
TRBV5-1,.,14,.,TRBJ2-1,CASSLPESYNEQFF,TGCGCCAGCAGCTTGCCCGAGTCTTACAATGAGCAGTTCTTC
TRBV7-2,.,14,.,TRBJ1-2,CASSLGTNFYGYTF,TGTGCCAGCAGCTTAGGAACTAACTTCTATGGCTACACCTTC
TRBV5-6,.,16,TRBD2,TRBJ2-3,CASSFTSGVVTDTQYF,TGTGCCAGCAGCTTTACTAGCGGGGTAGTGACAGATACGCAGTATTTT
TRBV27,.,15,.,TRBJ1-2,CASSLLPQANYGYTF,TGTGCCAGCAGTTTATTACCGCAAGCTAACTATGGCTACACCTTC
TRBV6-1,.,18,TRBD2,TRBJ2-7,CAISDGTSGGESSYEQYF,TGTGCCATCAGTGACGGGACTAGCGGGGGGGAGAGCTCCTACGAGCAGTACTTC
TRBV7-2,.,19,TRBD2,TRBJ2-3,CASSLMTTSGATSTDTQYF,TGTGCCAGCAGCCTAATGACGACTAGCGGGGCCACTAGCACAGATACGCAGTATTTT
TRBV7-9,once,14,TRBD1,TRBJ2-1,CASSLGDRGGEQFF,TGTGCCAGCAGCTTAGGGGACAGGGGAGGTGAGCAGTTCTTC
TRBV4-2,.,14,.,TRBJ1-5,CASSHLEGNQPQHF,TGTGCCAGCAGCCACTTAGAGGGCAATCAGCCCCAGCATTTT
TRBV11-2,.,13,.,TRBJ1-1,CASSKQGKDEAFF,TGTGCCAGCAGCAAACAGGGAAAAGATGAAGCTTTCTTT
TRBV6-5,.,14,TRBD1,TRBJ2-7,CASRPHRGSYEQYF,TGTGCCAGCAGGCCTCACAGGGGGTCCTACGAGCAGTACTTC
TRBV19,.,12,TRBD1,TRBJ2-1,CASSRTGNEQFF,TGTGCCAGTAGCCGGACAGGGAATGAGCAGTTCTTC
TRBV5-1,.,15,.,TRBJ2-2,CASSLSAGGGGELFF,TGCGCCAGCAGCTTGTCGGCAGGCGGTGGAGGGGAGCTGTTTTTT
TRBV19,.,13,.,TRBJ1-1,CASTSRGHTEAFF,TGTGCCAGCACGAGCAGGGGCCACACTGAAGCTTTCTTT
TRBV18,.,15,TRBD1,TRBJ2-7,CASSGPGQNSYEQYF,TGTGCCAGCTCAGGCCCGGGACAGAACTCCTACGAGCAGTACTTC
TRBV28,.,15,TRBD2,TRBJ2-3,CASSSSSRGGDTQYF,TGTGCCAGCAGTTCCTCCAGTCGGGGGGGGGATACGCAGTATTTT
TRBV7-6,.,15,.,TRBJ2-3,CASSPGLRSTDTQYF,TGTGCCAGCAGCCCGGGCCTACGGAGCACAGATACGCAGTATTTT
TRBV5-6,few,12,.,TRBJ1-5,CASSLGRGPQHF,TGTGCCAGCAGCTTGGGAAGGGGGCCCCAGCATTTT
TRBV7-3,once,13,.,TRBJ1-2,CASSLTSGIGYTF,TGTGCCAGCAGCTTAACGTCGGGGATCGGCTACACCTTC
TRBV18,.,13,.,TRBJ2-7,CASSPRGTYEQYF,TGTGCCAGCTCACCACGGGGCACCTACGAGCAGTACTTC
TRBV27,.,15,.,TRBJ2-2,CASSLYRVNTGELFF,TGTGCCAGCAGTTTATACAGGGTGAACACCGGGGAGCTGTTTTTT
TRBV15,.,13,TRBD2,TRBJ2-7,CATSSWSGGEQYF,TGTGCCACCAGCAGTTGGTCGGGGGGGGAGCAGTACTTC
TRBV30,.,14,.,TRBJ2-3,CAWSIGQVTDTQYF,TGTGCCTGGAGCATCGGGCAGGTCACAGATACGCAGTATTTT
TRBV18,.,15,.,TRBJ1-4,CASSIQGPTNEKLFF,TGTGCCAGCTCAATCCAGGGACCCACTAATGAAAAACTGTTTTTT
TRBV5-4,.,13,.,TRBJ2-1,CASSLALNNEQFF,TGTGCCAGCAGCTTGGCTCTGAACAATGAGCAGTTCTTC
TRBV28,.,15,.,TRBJ1-3,CASRRPSGRENTIYF,TGTGCCAGCAGGAGACCCTCCGGGAGGGAAAACACCATATATTTT
TRBV11-2,.,15,TRBD1,TRBJ2-7,CASSSNTGTDYEQYF,TGTGCCAGCAGCTCAAATACCGGGACAGACTACGAGCAGTACTTC
TRBV29-1,.,15,.,TRBJ2-2,CSVATGGGPPGELFF,TGCAGCGTGGCAACAGGGGGGGGACCCCCCGGGGAGCTGTTTTTT
TRBV7-9,.,15,TRBD1,TRBJ2-7,CASSSSGGLHYEQYF,TGTGCCAGCAGCTCGTCAGGGGGCCTCCATTACGAGCAGTACTTC
TRBV6-6,.,16,TRBD2,TRBJ2-1,CASSPGGTSGYNEQFF,TGTGCCAGCAGTCCCGGGGGGACTAGTGGCTACAATGAGCAGTTCTTC
TRBV11-1,.,13,.,TRBJ2-7,CASSLGDSREQYF,TGTGCCAGCAGCTTAGGGGACTCGCGCGAGCAGTACTTC
TRBV5-1,once,15,TRBD2,TRBJ2-1,CASSWTAGDQGEQFF,TGCGCCAGCAGCTGGACAGCGGGGGACCAGGGGGAGCAGTTCTTC
TRBV9,few,13,.,TRBJ1-1,CASSVAPEVKAFF,TGTGCCAGCAGCGTGGCCCCGGAGGTTAAAGCTTTCTTT
TRBV6-1,.,14,.,TRBJ2-5,CASTPGGFQETQYF,TGTGCCAGCACCCCCGGCGGGTTTCAAGAGACCCAGTACTTC
TRBV29-1,.,13,TRBD1,TRBJ2-3,CSAEGASTDTQYF,TGCAGCGCAGAGGGGGCCAGCACAGATACGCAGTATTTT
TRBV18,.,17,.,TRBJ2-7,CASSPPFRGNGGNEQYF,TGTGCCAGCTCACCACCTTTTCGGGGGAATGGAGGTAACGAGCAGTACTTC
TRBV4-3,.,16,.,TRBJ2-1,CASSQEGGAQRNEQFF,TGCGCCAGCAGCCAAGAAGGAGGCGCGCAGCGCAATGAGCAGTTCTTC
TRBV30,.,14,.,TRBJ2-5,CAWSKRQGRETQYF,TGTGCCTGGAGTAAGCGGCAGGGCCGAGAGACCCAGTACTTC
TRBV25-1,once,15,TRBD2,TRBJ2-1,CASSELSGGHNEQFF,TGTGCCAGCAGTGAATTAAGCGGGGGACACAATGAGCAGTTCTTC
TRBV2,.,11,.,TRBJ1-1,CASSWGAEAFF,TGTGCCAGCAGTTGGGGCGCTGAAGCTTTCTTT
TRBV6-6,.,12,.,TRBJ1-6,CASTTGASPLHF,TGTGCCAGCACCACAGGAGCATCACCCCTCCACTTT
TRBV6-6,.,14,.,TRBJ1-2,CASSKQETSYGYTF,TGTGCCAGCAGTAAACAGGAAACCTCCTATGGCTACACCTTC
TRBV23-1,.,16,.,TRBJ2-1,CASSQLPARPYNEQFF,TGCGCCAGCAGTCAATTGCCTGCCAGACCCTACAATGAGCAGTTCTTC
TRBV19,once,15,TRBD1,TRBJ2-2,CATSRQGTNTGELFF,TGTGCCACTTCGAGACAGGGGACGAACACCGGGGAGCTGTTTTTT
TRBV29-1,.,14,TRBD1,TRBJ2-1,CSVKDRDRSNEQFF,TGCAGCGTGAAAGACCGGGACAGGAGTAATGAGCAGTTCTTC
TRBV19,.,14,.,TRBJ2-7,CASSKLLLPYEQYF,TGTGCCAGTAGTAAACTTCTACTCCCTTACGAGCAGTACTTC